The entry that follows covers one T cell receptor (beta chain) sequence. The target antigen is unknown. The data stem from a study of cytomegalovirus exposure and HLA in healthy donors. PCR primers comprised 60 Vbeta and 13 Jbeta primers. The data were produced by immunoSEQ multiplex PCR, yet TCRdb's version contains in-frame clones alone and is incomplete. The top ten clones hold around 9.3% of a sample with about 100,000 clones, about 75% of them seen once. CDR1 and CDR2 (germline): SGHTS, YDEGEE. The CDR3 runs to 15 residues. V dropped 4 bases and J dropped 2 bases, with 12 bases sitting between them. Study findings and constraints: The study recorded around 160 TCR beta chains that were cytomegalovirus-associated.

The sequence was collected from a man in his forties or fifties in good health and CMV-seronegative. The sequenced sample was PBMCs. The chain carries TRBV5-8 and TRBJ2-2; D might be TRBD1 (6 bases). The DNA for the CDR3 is TGTGCCAGCAGCGCACAGGGCGTTAACACCGGGGAGCTGTTTTTT. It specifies CASSAQGVNTGELFF.